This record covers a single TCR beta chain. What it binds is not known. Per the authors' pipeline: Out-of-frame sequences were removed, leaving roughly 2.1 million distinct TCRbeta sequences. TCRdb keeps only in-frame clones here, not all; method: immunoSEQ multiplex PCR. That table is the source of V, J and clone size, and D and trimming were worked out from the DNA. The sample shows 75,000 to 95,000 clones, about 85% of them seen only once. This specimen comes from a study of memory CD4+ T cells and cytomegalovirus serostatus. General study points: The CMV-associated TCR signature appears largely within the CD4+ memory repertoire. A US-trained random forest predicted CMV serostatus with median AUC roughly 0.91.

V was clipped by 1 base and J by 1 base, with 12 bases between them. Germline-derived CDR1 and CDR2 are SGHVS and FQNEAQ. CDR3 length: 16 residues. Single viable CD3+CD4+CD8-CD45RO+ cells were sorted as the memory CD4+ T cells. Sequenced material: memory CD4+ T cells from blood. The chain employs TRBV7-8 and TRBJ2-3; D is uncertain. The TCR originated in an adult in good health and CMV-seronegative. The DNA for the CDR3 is TGTGCCAGCAGCTTAGGAATCAGGCTTCGCACAGATACGCAGTATTTT. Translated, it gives CASSLGIRLRTDTQYF.